The 21 T cell receptor beta chains in this list originate from one sample, sequenced in a study of breast tumors, draining lymph nodes, adjacent tissues. Axillary draining lymph nodes of breast cancer patients supplied the node samples. TCRdb redid the calling of the multiplex PCR reads with MiXCR, one entry per CDR3 protein. This table has under 350,000 distinct CDR3 sequences, over 30% appearing once. Sample: axillary lymph node tissue. These receptors all stem from a female donor with breast cancer. Some clones in this sample may be carry-over from other donors' samples.

As concerns this clonotype: This clone may be a read error of a much larger clone one base away. The CDR3 reads CSSQGGDQPQHF. The CDR3 coding sequence is TGCAGTTCCCAGGGGGGCGATCAGCCCCAGCATTTT. The chain links TRBV20-1 to TRBJ1-5, with 7 bases identical to TRBD1. The germline V gene has CDR1 DFQATT and CDR2 SNEGSKA (reference sequence). Germline trimming cut 8 bases from V and 5 bases from J; bases unmatched to any gene: 6. The CDR3 runs to 12 residues.

Remarks on this clonotype: A single base separates this from a much larger clone, so it may be a read error. This chain uses TRBV12-3 or TRBV12-4 with TRBJ2-3, with 7 bases aligning to TRBD1. V shed 5 bases and J 2 bases; nucleotides not matched to a gene: 10. The CDR3 sequence is 16 residues long. In DNA form, the CDR3 reads TGTGCCAGCAGTCCGCGTACAGGGGCAAACACAGATACGCAGTATTTT. Its translation: CASSPRTGANTDTQYF.

This clonotype was seen many times. As DNA, the CDR3 is TGTGCCAGTAGTATATCGGGGGCCTCTAATGAAAAACTGTTTTTT. This gives the protein CASSISGASNEKLFF. The chain combines TRBV19 with TRBJ1-4, with TRBD1 as a possible D gene (6 bases). CDR3 length: 15 amino acids. The V and J ends lost 2 bases and 3 bases respectively, with 10 bases between them. The germline CDR1 and CDR2 sequences are LNHDA and SQIVND (reference sequence).

This clonotype was seen many times. The V call is TRBV20-1, the J call TRBJ2-3; tentatively, D is TRBD1 or TRBD2 (5 bases each). Trimming shortened V by 4 bases and J by 4 bases, and 6 bases separated the two germline ends. The germline V gene has CDR1 DFQATT and CDR2 SNEGSKA (reference sequence). The CDR3 has 11 amino acids. The CDR3, as DNA: TGCAGTGCTACGGGGCCAGATACGCAGTATTTT. It specifies CSATGPDTQYF.

On this clonotype itself: Possible read error: a much larger clone is one base away. The CDR3 does not end in the conserved phenylalanine or tryptophan, so this is likely a read error. The chain employs TRBV4-1 and TRBJ2-1, with D possibly called TRBD1 or TRBD2 (6 bases each). This CDR3 spans 16 amino acids. Germline V lookup: CDR1 MGHRA, CDR2 YSYEKL. Trimming took off 0 bases at V and 4 bases at J, with 13 bases between the two ends. In DNA form, the CDR3 reads TGCGCCAGCAGCCAAGATCGAGGGGGGTCTTACAATGAGCAGTTCTCC. Translating gives CASSQDRGGSYNEQFS.

This clonotype was counted at least ten times. V and J are TRBV6-1 and TRBJ2-7; D perhaps matches TRBD1 (7 bases). Trimming cost V 4 bases and J 2 bases, with 18 bases left between them. CDR1 is MNHNS, CDR2 SASEGT, per germline. This CDR3 spans 16 amino acids. CDR3 sequence: CASSAQQGRPPYEQYF. CDR3 in DNA: TGTGCCAGCAGTGCCCAACAGGGGAGGCCCCCCTACGAGCAGTACTTC.

This clonotype was recorded many times. The V and J genes are TRBV7-3 and TRBJ2-1; the D gene could be TRBD1 or TRBD2 (5 bases each). V was pared by 2 bases and J by 11 bases, with 7 bases between. CDR1 is SGHTA, CDR2 FQGTGA, per germline. This CDR3 spans 11 amino acids. The CDR3 DNA sequence: TGTGCCAGCAGCTTAGGGGACCAGCAGTTCTTC. This encodes CASSLGDQQFF.

At least ten counts were recorded for this clonotype. The genes are TRBV9 and TRBJ2-2, with D perhaps matching TRBD1 or TRBD2 (6 bases each). Germline loops: CDR1 SGDLS, CDR2 YYNGEE. The CDR3 sequence is 17 residues long. V was cut by 0 bases and J by 3 bases, with 15 bases left in between. The CDR3 here is CASSVGSQGRYTGELFF. CDR3 nucleotides: TGTGCCAGCAGCGTAGGATCCCAGGGGAGGTACACCGGGGAGCTGTTTTTT. Looking up the rest from reference TRBV9 and TRBJ2-2 gives the full variable domain: DSGVTQTPKHLITATGQRVTLRCSPRSGDLSVYWYQQSLDQGLQFLIQYYNGEERAKGNILERFSAQQFPDLHSELNLSSLELGDSALYFCASSVGSQGRYTGELFFGEGSRLTVL.

Ten or more counts support this clonotype. The chain has TRBV7-2 and TRBJ2-5, with D possibly being TRBD1 (6 bases). The CDR3 is 15 residues long. Trimming removed 5 bases at V and 5 bases at J, with 18 bases between. Per the germline V gene, CDR1 is SGHTA and CDR2 is FQGNSA. The CDR3 sequence is CASSPITGPEETQYF. CDR3 nucleotides: TGTGCCAGCAGCCCAATCACAGGGCCGGAGGAGACCCAGTACTTC.

The table lists this clonotype with many counts. This chain links TRBV7-2 with TRBJ2-4; 14 bases are a match to TRBD2. J lost 6 bases, V lost 5 bases, and 3 bases had no gene match. CDR3 size: 15 residues. Germline lookup yields CDR1 SGHTA and CDR2 FQGNSA. The CDR3 nucleotides are TGTGCCAGCAGCCGGGGACTAGCGGGGGTAAACATTCAGTACTTC. Amino acid sequence: CASSRGLAGVNIQYF.

This clonotype occurred many times. The rearrangement joins TRBV10-1 to TRBJ2-3, with D tentatively TRBD2 (6 bases). Germline V lookup: CDR1 WNHNN, CDR2 SYGVQD (reference sequence). The CDR3 extends over 16 amino acids. V gave up 0 bases and J gave up 6 bases, with 16 bases separating them. DNA for the CDR3: TGCGCCAGCAGTGAGTCTGTAGCGGAGCCTCCCGATACGCAGTATTTT. Its protein is CASSESVAEPPDTQYF.

This clonotype was picked up one time. The chain links TRBV6-6 to TRBJ2-4, with unresolved D. CDR1 MNHNY and CDR2 SVGAGI come from the germline V gene (reference sequence). Trimming removed 8 bases at V and 4 bases at J, with 9 bases between. The CDR3 covers 12 residues. CDR3 in amino acids: CASGRGKNIQYF. Here the CDR3 DNA reads TGTGCCAGCGGTCGAGGAAAAAACATTCAGTACTTC.

This clonotype showed up many times. The J gene is TRBJ2-3, the V gene TRBV4-3; D possibly corresponds to TRBD2 (6 bases). V gave up 5 bases and J gave up 3 bases, with 9 bases separating them. Germline CDR1 reads LGHNA; CDR2 reads YSLEER. This CDR3 comprises 13 residues. The CDR3 DNA follows: TGCGCCAGCAGCTTAGCGGCAACAGATACGCAGTATTTT. It encodes CASSLAATDTQYF.

Notes on this clonotype: A much larger clone lies one base from this, so it may be a read error. The CDR3 spells CARSNVGLQRTNEQFF. The DNA of the CDR3 is TGTGCCCGTAGCAACGTCGGACTACAGCGGACCAATGAGCAGTTCTTC. J is TRBJ2-1 and V is TRBV19; TRBD2 is a possible D gene (6 bases). The CDR3 sequence is 16 residues long. Germline values: CDR1 LNHDA, CDR2 SQIVND (reference sequence).

The V gene is TRBV10-2, the J gene TRBJ1-1; possibly TRBD1 for D (5 bases). Trimming removed 10 bases from V and 2 bases from J, with 11 bases in between. The length of the CDR3 is 12 residues. The V gene's germline CDR1 is WSHSY and CDR2 SAAADI. The CDR3 bases are TGCGCCACCACAGGTCCAAACACTGAAGCTTTCTTT. It yields the protein CATTGPNTEAFF.

This clonotype was seen ten or more times. The chain links TRBV11-2 to TRBJ1-2, with a possible D match to TRBD1 (6 bases). The germline gives CDR1 SGHAT, CDR2 FQNNGV. This CDR3 is built from 15 residues. Trimming stripped 1 base from V and 5 bases from J, with 14 bases between. This chain's CDR3 is CASSLGPGTQYGYTF. In nucleotides, the CDR3 is TGTGCCAGCAGCTTAGGTCCCGGGACACAGTATGGCTACACCTTC.

This clonotype has at least ten counts. This rearrangement joins TRBV30 to TRBJ1-5; possibly TRBD1 for D (5 bases). The V gene's germline CDR1 is GTSNPN and CDR2 SVGIG (reference sequence). With 0 bases removed from V and 2 bases from J, the gap between germline ends came to 5 bases. CDR3 size: 13 residues. The CDR3 nucleotides are TGTGCCTGGAGTGTACAGGGCAATCAGCCCCAGCATTTT. Its translation: CAWSVQGNQPQHF.

V gene TRBV6-5 combines with J gene TRBJ2-1, with TRBD2 matching over 13 bases. With 3 bases clipped from V and 8 bases from J, the junction kept 4 bases outside the gene matches. Germline loops: CDR1 MNHEY, CDR2 SVGAGI. This CDR3 comprises 15 residues. As DNA, the CDR3 is TGTGCCAGCAGTTATAGGACTAGCGGGAGCTATGAGCAGTTCTTC. Translation gives CASSYRTSGSYEQFF.

This clonotype has a count of ten or more. This chain links TRBV7-3 with TRBJ2-3, with D unclear. With 3 bases removed from V and 1 base from J, the gap between germline ends came to 5 bases. Germline lookup yields CDR1 SGHTA and CDR2 FQGTGA. The CDR3 covers 13 residues. This CDR3 reads CASSFQGTDTQYF. CDR3 DNA: TGTGCCAGCAGCTTTCAGGGCACAGATACGCAGTATTTT.

As concerns this clonotype: Just one base apart from a much larger clone, this may be a read error. CDR3: CASSLDIRGSSQPQHF. The CDR3 coding sequence is TGTGCCAGCAGCTTAGATATCAGGGGGAGCAGTCAGCCCCAGCATTTT. The rearrangement uses TRBV11-2 and TRBJ1-5; 7 bases align to TRBD1. The germline V gene encodes CDR1 SGHAT and CDR2 FQNNGV. The CDR3 is 16 residues long.

This clonotype was observed many times. The gene calls are TRBV19 and TRBJ2-3; 7 bases line up with TRBD2. Per the germline V gene, CDR1 is LNHDA and CDR2 is SQIVND (reference sequence). V shed 6 bases and J 2 bases; nucleotides not matched to a gene: 5. The CDR3 extends over 14 amino acids. The CDR3 reads CASSSSGFTDTQYF. The CDR3, as DNA: TGTGCCAGTAGCTCTAGCGGATTCACAGATACGCAGTATTTT.